The sequence of this T cell receptor (beta chain) was determined in a study of cytomegalovirus exposure and HLA in healthy donors. This clone was seen only a few times. Germline V gives CDR1 SEHNR, CDR2 FQNEAQ (reference sequence). Trimming removed 0 bases from V and 1 base from J, with 7 bases in between. The CDR3 is made up of 15 amino acids. Primers for the PCR totalled 60 Vbeta and 13 Jbeta. Sequenced by immunoSEQ multiplex PCR; TCRdb stores in-frame clones only, minus some. The sample carries some 190,000 clones, roughly 80% recorded once. The chain couples TRBV7-9 to TRBJ1-3; a possible D gene is TRBD1 (6 bases). The clonotype originates from a woman under 30 in good health and CMV-seronegative. The sequencing input was PBMCs. The CDR3 nucleotides are TGTGCCAGCAGCTTAGCACAGGGATCTGGAAACACCATATATTTT. Protein sequence: CASSLAQGSGNTIYF.